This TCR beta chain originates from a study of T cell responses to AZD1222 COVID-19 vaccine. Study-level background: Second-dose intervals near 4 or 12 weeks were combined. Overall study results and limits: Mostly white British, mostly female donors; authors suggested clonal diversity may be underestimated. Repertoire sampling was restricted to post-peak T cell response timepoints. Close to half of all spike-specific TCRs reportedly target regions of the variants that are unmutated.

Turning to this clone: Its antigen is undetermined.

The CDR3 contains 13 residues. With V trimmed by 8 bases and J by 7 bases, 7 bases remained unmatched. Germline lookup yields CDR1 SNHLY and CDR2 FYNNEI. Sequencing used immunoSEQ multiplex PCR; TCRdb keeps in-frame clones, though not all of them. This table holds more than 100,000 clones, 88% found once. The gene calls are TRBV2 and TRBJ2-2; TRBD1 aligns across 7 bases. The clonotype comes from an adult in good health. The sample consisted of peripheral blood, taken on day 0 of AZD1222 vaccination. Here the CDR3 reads CASGVSGGGELFF. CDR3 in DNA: TGTGCCAGCGGCGTTTCAGGGGGCGGGGAGCTGTTTTTT.